This T cell receptor (beta chain) was retrieved from a study of cytomegalovirus exposure and HLA in healthy donors. Trimming removed 3 bases from V and 3 bases from J, with 11 bases in between. Germline-derived CDR1 and CDR2 are SGHDN and FVKESK. The CDR3 length is 15 residues. Primers included in the PCR were 60 Vbeta and 13 Jbeta primers. The table came from immunoSEQ multiplex PCR; TCRdb's copy has only in-frame clones and leaves some out. The sample consists of approximately 160,000 clones, approximately 80% of them appearing once. This clonotype was obtained from a woman between 35 and 50 years old in good health and CMV-seropositive. V usage is TRBV14 and J usage is TRBJ2-2; perhaps TRBD1 as D (5 bases). Sequencing input: PBMCs. CDR3 sequence reads: CASSHRGSDTGELFF. The CDR3 nucleotides read TGTGCCAGCAGCCATAGGGGAAGCGACACCGGGGAGCTGTTTTTT.